These 6 T cell receptor beta chains were all obtained from the same sample, sequenced in a study of blood T cell repertoires in COVID-19. The method was immunoSEQ multiplex PCR; TCRdb's version includes in-frame clones alone and lacks a portion of them. The sample yields roughly 100,000 clones, roughly nine tenths seen once. The specimen was peripheral blood. Receptor source: a woman of 80 years or more with active COVID-19.

The chain couples TRBV7-9 to TRBJ2-1; D gene ambiguous. V was trimmed by 0 bases and J by 5 bases, leaving 14 bases between them. Germline V gives CDR1 SEHNR, CDR2 FQNEAQ (reference sequence). The CDR3 is made up of 16 amino acids. The CDR3 region is CASSLARPTAHNEQFF. The CDR3 DNA reads TGTGCCAGCAGCTTAGCGAGGCCGACCGCTCACAATGAGCAGTTCTTC.

The chain is built from TRBV5-4 and TRBJ1-2; D is perhaps TRBD1 (6 bases). This CDR3 contains 17 residues. The germline V gene encodes CDR1 SGHNT and CDR2 YYREEE (reference sequence). Trimming cost V 4 bases and J 4 bases, with 23 bases left between them. CDR3 protein: CASSRAAQGSIGYGYTF. CDR3 DNA: TGTGCCAGCAGCCGGGCGGCGCAGGGGAGTATTGGCTATGGCTACACCTTC.

This chain uses TRBV7-6 with TRBJ1-3; D gene ambiguous. V lost 4 bases and J 4 bases, leaving 14 bases between the germline ends. CDR3 length: 15 residues. Germline V gene sequence: CDR1 SGHVS, CDR2 FNYEAQ. CDR3 DNA: TGTGCCAGCAGCTCCCGGGTGAGAGAAGGAAACACCATATATTTT. This translates into CASSSRVREGNTIYF. The full variable domain, in which reference TRBV7-6 and TRBJ1-3 provide the parts outside the CDR3, is GAGVSQSPRYKVTKRGQDVALRCDPISGHVSLYWYRQALGQGPEFLTYFNYEAQQDKSGLPNDRFSAERPEGSISTLTIQRTEQRDSAMYRCASSSRVREGNTIYFGEGSWLTVV.

This chain uses TRBV7-3 with TRBJ2-5; D uncertain. CDR3 length: 13 residues. V was shortened by 2 bases and J by 1 base, with 5 bases between the two germline ends. Germline loops: CDR1 SGHTA, CDR2 FQGTGA. CDR3 bases: TGTGCCAGCAGCTTAGGCAGCCAAGAGACCCAGTACTTC. It yields the protein CASSLGSQETQYF.

The chain combines TRBV7-2 with TRBJ2-5; D is possibly TRBD2 (5 bases). Germline CDR1 SGHTA, CDR2 FQGNSA. The V end was cut by 4 bases, the J end by 6 bases, with 6 bases between. The CDR3 covers 11 residues. The CDR3 nucleotides read TGTGCCAGCAGCTCCGGGAAGACCCAGTACTTC. This codes for CASSSGKTQYF.

The V call is TRBV4-2, the J call TRBJ2-1, with 9 bases lining up with TRBD2. CDR3 length equals 19 residues. The V segment lost 1 base and the J segment 0 bases; nucleotides outside the gene matches: 10. Germline CDR1 is LGHNA and CDR2 is YNFKEQ. CDR3 region: CASSQARVAGVSSYNEQFF. CDR3 in DNA: TGTGCCAGCAGCCAAGCTCGCGTAGCGGGAGTAAGCTCCTACAATGAGCAGTTCTTC.